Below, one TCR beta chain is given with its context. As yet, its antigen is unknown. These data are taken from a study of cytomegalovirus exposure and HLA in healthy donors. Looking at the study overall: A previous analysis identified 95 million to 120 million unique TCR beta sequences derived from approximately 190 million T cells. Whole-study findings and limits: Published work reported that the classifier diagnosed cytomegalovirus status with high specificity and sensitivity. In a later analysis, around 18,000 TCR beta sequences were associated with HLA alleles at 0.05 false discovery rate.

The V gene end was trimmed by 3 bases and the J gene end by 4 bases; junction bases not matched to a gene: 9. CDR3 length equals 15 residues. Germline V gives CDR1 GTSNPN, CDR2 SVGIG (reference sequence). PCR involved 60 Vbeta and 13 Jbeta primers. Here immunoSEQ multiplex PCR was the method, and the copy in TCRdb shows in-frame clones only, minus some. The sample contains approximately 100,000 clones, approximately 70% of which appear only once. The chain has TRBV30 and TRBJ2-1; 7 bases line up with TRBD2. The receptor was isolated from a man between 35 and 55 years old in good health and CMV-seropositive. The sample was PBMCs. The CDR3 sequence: CAWRAGRERYNEQFF. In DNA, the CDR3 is TGTGCCTGGAGGGCCGGGCGGGAGAGGTACAATGAGCAGTTCTTC.